This T cell receptor (beta chain) derives from a study of shared clonotypes between healthy human individuals. This clone has only a few counts. Its target is unknown. Within Nashville, Tennessee resided all donors, each a Caucasian adult. Regarding the study as a whole: Clonotype sharing across donors was expected to vary with sequencing depth. Despite large depth, rarefaction showed incomplete sorted-subset sequencing.

Repertoires were generated with immunoSEQ multiplex PCR, while TCRdb's copy carries only in-frame clones and drops some. The repertoire holds more than 1 million clones, with 75% to 85% as singletons. Trimming shortened V by 2 bases and J by 0 bases, and 16 bases separated the two germline ends. The CDR3 spans 18 residues. The germline V gene has CDR1 LGHNA and CDR2 YSLEER. This receptor was taken from a man aged 18 to 29 in good health. Some clones in this sample may be carry-over from other donors' samples. The sequencing sample was made of memory CD4+ T cells from PBMCs. Subset reported: CD45RA-negative fraction. The chain couples TRBV4-3 to TRBJ1-4; tentatively, D is TRBD1 (5 bases). This CDR3 reads CASSQQLGTSATNEKLFF. The CDR3 DNA sequence: TGCGCCAGCAGCCAACAACTCGGGACCTCTGCAACTAATGAAAAACTGTTTTTT.